This T cell receptor (beta chain) was captured in a study of patients and donors after allogeneic stem cell transplantation. V lost 2 bases, J lost 5 bases, and 1 base stayed unmatched. Germline loops: CDR1 SGHRS, CDR2 YFSETQ. This CDR3 comprises 13 residues. TCRdb reanalysed the RT-PCR reads using MiXCR and keeps one entry per CDR3 protein. The sample yields roughly 880,000 distinct CDR3 sequences, over 15% seen once. J is TRBJ1-5 and V is TRBV5-1; 7 bases align to TRBD1. The receptor was isolated from a human donor who was either an allogeneic HSCT recipient or a stem cell or donor lymphocyte infusion donor (not recorded which). It is not recorded whose cells these are; they may come from a transplant donor. The sequencing input was blood, either unsorted or a sorted T cell fraction (not recorded which). The CDR3 DNA reads TGCGCCAGCAGCTTCGGGACAGATCAGCCCCAGCATTTT. Translated: CASSFGTDQPQHF.